This record concerns one TCR beta chain sequence. The antigen it binds to is not known. Base qualities are missing; no much larger clone stands one base away. TCRbeta CDR3 regions were amplified from genomic DNA by means of the immunoSEQ Assay, a bias-controlled multiplex PCR. On the authors' methods: Nucleated cell counts per sample were estimated from amplification of reference gene primers within the assay. To quantify the absolute abundance of each unique TCRbeta CDR3 rearrangement, sequence reads were collapsed and filtered. For each sample, productive Simpson clonality was calculated by taking the square root of Simpson's diversity index across productive rearrangements. This is the immuneACCESS table as TCRdb keeps it, with only in-frame sequences that have V and J called. A part of the clones is gone; compared with another copy, unresolved V genes explain less than half, and the rest is unexplained. D and trimming come from the DNA, and the V and J calls and clone size come from that table. Counted in this sample were under 65,000 clones; 81% of them appeared once. Of the sample, around a third is held by the ten largest clones.

CDR1 is given as LNHDA and CDR2 as SQIVND, both from the germline V gene (reference sequence). The cysteine opens and the phenylalanine closes a CDR3 of 18 amino acids. The CDR3 DNA has 54 bases and is translated from base 1. V trim: 2 bases; J trim: 0 bases; unmatched bases: 7. This entry comes from a study of blood T cell repertoires in COVID-19 (dated by TCRdb to about 2020). General notes on the study: Collaborator samples came from the United States, Italy and Spain and covered acute and convalescent phases of COVID-19. A de-identified subject ID, COVID-19 status, age in years and sex were almost always included in the sample metadata. Where available, HLA class I and class II types were taken from metadata supplied by the sample provider and were not determined by assay-based typing. The prospective study material was composed of cDNA or gDNA derived from T cells, B-cell-depleted T cells, or PBMCs. The repertoires were released in a freely available public database meant as a resource for research on the immune response to SARS-CoV-2. Deeply sampled blood TCRbeta repertoires from subjects exposed to, actively infected with, or recovered from COVID-19 were included in the dataset. The samples were drawn from two sources: the first 160 participants of the ongoing ImmuneRACE study, and fewer than 1,500 subjects contributed by 6 global collaborators. Overall results and qualifications from the work: Clinical and demographic metadata were provided uncurated, with the amount varying by source and participant.

One collaborating source in Seattle enrolled patients during active infection and followed them longitudinally through the course of disease. The collaborating institutions used their own protocols to collect whole blood in K2EDTA tubes. For TCRbeta analysis, collaborators shipped samples in one of three forms: frozen whole blood, isolated PBMCs, or DNA extracted from either of those sample types. The sample consisted of peripheral blood. Recombination linked TRBV19 to TRBJ2-4, with 10 bases in between that match TRBD1. The source of this sequence is a man aged 60-69 years with COVID-19, enrolled during active disease. CDR3 reads: CASSISETGGEAKNIQYF. The DNA reads as follows: TGTGCCAGTAGTATATCCGAGACAGGGGGCGAAGCCAAAAACATTCAGTACTTC.